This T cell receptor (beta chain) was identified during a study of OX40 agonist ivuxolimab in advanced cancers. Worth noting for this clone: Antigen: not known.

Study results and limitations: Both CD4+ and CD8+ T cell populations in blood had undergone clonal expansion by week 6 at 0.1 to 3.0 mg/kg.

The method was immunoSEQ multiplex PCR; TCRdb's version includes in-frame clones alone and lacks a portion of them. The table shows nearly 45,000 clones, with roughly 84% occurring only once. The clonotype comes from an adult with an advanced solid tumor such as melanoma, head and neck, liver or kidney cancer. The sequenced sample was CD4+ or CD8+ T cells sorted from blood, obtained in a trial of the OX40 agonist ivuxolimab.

This chain's CDR3 is CSVEDLAGTVPDTQYF. DNA of the CDR3: TGCAGCGTTGAAGATTTAGCGGGAACAGTCCCAGATACGCAGTATTTT. J is TRBJ2-3 and V is TRBV29-1; 8 nucleotides match TRBD2. The ends lost 0 bases at V and 4 bases at J; junction bases unmatched: 9. The germline gives CDR1 SQVTM, CDR2 ANQGSEA. This CDR3 comprises 16 residues.